The 5 T cell receptor beta chains in this list originate from one sample, sequenced in a study of OX40 agonist ivuxolimab in advanced cancers. Generated by immunoSEQ multiplex PCR, the TCRdb table keeps only in-frame clones and is missing some. The table shows under 20,000 clones, with 84% occurring only once. The input for sequencing was CD4+ or CD8+ T cells sorted from blood, taken in a trial of the OX40 agonist ivuxolimab. The source is an adult with an advanced solid tumor such as melanoma, head and neck, liver or kidney cancer.

V and J are TRBV6-5 and TRBJ2-1, with 8 bases lining up with TRBD2. Germline trimming cut 6 bases from V and 7 bases from J; bases unmatched to any gene: 8. The CDR3 totals 14 residues. Germline loops: CDR1 MNHEY, CDR2 SVGAGI. CDR3 in amino acids: CASSPGGAGNEQFF. In nucleotides, the CDR3 is TGTGCCAGCAGCCCCGGGGGGGCGGGGAATGAGCAGTTCTTC.

V and J are TRBV5-1 and TRBJ2-3; D is undetermined. V lost 0 bases and J 1 base, leaving 9 bases between the germline ends. This CDR3 is built from 15 residues. Germline lookup yields CDR1 SGHRS and CDR2 YFSETQ. This CDR3 is CASSLDQTRTDTQYF. The CDR3 coding sequence is TGCGCCAGCAGCTTGGACCAAACCCGCACAGATACGCAGTATTTT.

V and J are TRBV5-1 and TRBJ2-7, with D perhaps matching TRBD1 (5 bases). V was trimmed by 2 bases and J by 3 bases, leaving 9 bases between them. Germline CDR1 and CDR2: SGHRS and YFSETQ. The CDR3 runs to 13 residues. The CDR3 nucleotides read TGCGCCAGCAGCTTAGGGGCGAGCTACGAGCAGTACTTC. Its translation: CASSLGASYEQYF. The variable domain in full, with the rest retrieved from reference TRBV5-1 and TRBJ2-7, is KAGVTQTPRYLIKTRGQQVTLSCSPISGHRSVSWYQQTPGQGLQFLFEYFSETQRNKGNFPGRFSGRQFSNSRSEMNVSTLELGDSALYLCASSLGASYEQYFGPGTRLTVT.

The chain recombines TRBV11-3 with TRBJ2-1; tentatively, D is TRBD2 (5 bases). Germline V gene data show CDR1 as SGHNT and CDR2 as YENEEA. Trimming took 5 bases from V and 10 from J, leaving 9 bases between them. CDR3 size: 11 residues. The CDR3 DNA reads as TGTGCCAGCAGCCTCGGGGTGGAGCAGTTCTTC. It translates to CASSLGVEQFF. Supplemented by reference TRBV11-3 and TRBJ2-1, the full variable domain reads EAGVVQSPRYKIIEKKQPVAFWCNPISGHNTLYWYLQNLGQGPELLIRYENEEAVDDSQLPKDRFSAERLKGVDSTLKIQPAELGDSAVYLCASSLGVEQFFGPGTRLTVL.

The chain employs TRBV28 and TRBJ1-1; the D gene is possibly TRBD1 (6 bases). The CDR3 is 13 amino acids. Germline assignment: CDR1 MDHEN and CDR2 SYDVKM. The ends were cut back, 5 bases at V and 5 bases at J, with 12 bases in the middle. CDR3 protein: CASSPRGWTEAFF. CDR3 nucleotides: TGTGCCAGCAGTCCCAGGGGTTGGACTGAAGCTTTCTTT.